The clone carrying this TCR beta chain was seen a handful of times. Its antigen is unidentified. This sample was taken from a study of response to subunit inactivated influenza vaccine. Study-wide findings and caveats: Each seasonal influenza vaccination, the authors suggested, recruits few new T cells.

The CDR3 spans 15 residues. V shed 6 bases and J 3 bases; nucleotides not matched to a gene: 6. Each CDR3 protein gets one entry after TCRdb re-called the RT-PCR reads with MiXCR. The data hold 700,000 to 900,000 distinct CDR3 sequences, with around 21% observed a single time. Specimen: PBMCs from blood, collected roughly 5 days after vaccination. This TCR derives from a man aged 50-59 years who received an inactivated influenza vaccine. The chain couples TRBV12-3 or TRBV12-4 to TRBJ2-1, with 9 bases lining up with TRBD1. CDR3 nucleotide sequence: TGTGCCAGCAGACTACAGGGGGCGGGCTACAATGAGCAGTTCTTC. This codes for CASRLQGAGYNEQFF.